This T cell receptor (beta chain) was obtained from a study of T cells after yellow fever vaccination. This clonotype was seen only a few times. Its specificity is not known. Study outcomes and limitations: Most clones from primary vaccination resurfaced after the booster (about 95% CD4, around 91% CD8).

TCRdb re-derived calls from the 5' RACE reads in MiXCR, one entry per CDR3 protein. The sample gives about 170,000 distinct CDR3 sequences, 11% of which show up once; 36% is in the top ten. V was pared by 0 bases and J by 3 bases, with 10 bases between. The CDR3 consists of 15 residues. The germline gives CDR1 SGHTA, CDR2 FQGTGA. The clonotype was recovered from a man aged 18 to 29 who received the YFV17D yellow fever vaccine. This sequence joins TRBV7-3 and TRBJ2-3; a possible D gene is TRBD2 (7 bases). Sequences were derived from CD8+ T cells sorted from PBMCs, sampled 15 days after the yellow fever booster vaccination. The CDR3 here is CASSLTGGHTDTQYF. DNA of the CDR3: TGTGCCAGCAGCTTAACGGGGGGGCATACAGATACGCAGTATTTT.